A single sample gave rise to the 19 T cell receptor beta chains below, sequenced in a study of T cells in Graves' hyperthyroidism and ophthalmopathy. Amplification of TCR beta CDR3 regions used RNA as the template. Researchers ran a first-round RT-PCR on the TCR CDR3 using the HTBI primer set. TCRdb ran MiXCR on the multiplex PCR reads and lists one entry per CDR3 protein. Here the sample spans 540,000 or so distinct CDR3 sequences, roughly 14% being singletons. Sequencing input: blood. The origin of the receptors is a woman aged 30 to 39 with Graves' hyperthyroidism.

The J gene is TRBJ1-2, the V gene TRBV3-1; TRBD1 might be the D (6 bases). The germline V gene has CDR1 LGHDT and CDR2 YNNKEL (reference sequence). CDR3 length: 15 amino acids. The V and J ends lost 0 bases and 8 bases respectively, with 16 bases between them. Here the CDR3 reads CASSQDWGGHRGYTF. CDR3 bases: TGTGCCAGCAGCCAAGACTGGGGGGGCCATAGGGGCTACACCTTC.

The chain is built from TRBV5-6 and TRBJ2-7; D remains ambiguous. Germline V gene sequence: CDR1 SGHDT, CDR2 YYEEEE. Trimming removed 2 bases from V and 1 base from J, with 10 bases in between. This CDR3 has 14 residues. CDR3: CASSFWYRSYEQYF. In DNA, the CDR3 is TGTGCCAGCAGCTTCTGGTACCGATCCTACGAGCAGTACTTC.

Only a few counts were recorded for this clonotype. The J gene is TRBJ1-1, the V gene TRBV7-2; 7 bases line up with TRBD1. V dropped 4 bases and J dropped 1; count of bases not matched to a gene: 6. CDR3 length: 15 residues. Germline assignment: CDR1 SGHTA and CDR2 FQGNSA. The CDR3: CASSSQTGKNTEAFF. For the CDR3, the DNA is TGTGCCAGCAGCTCCCAGACAGGGAAGAACACTGAAGCTTTCTTT.

The CDR3 is CSARGGLVGTDTQYF. The CDR3 bases are TGCAGTGCTAGAGGGGGGCTAGTAGGCACAGATACGCAGTATTTT. The chain couples TRBV20-1 to TRBJ2-3, with D perhaps matching TRBD1 (6 bases). The length of the CDR3 is 15 residues. From germline, CDR1 is DFQATT and CDR2 SNEGSKA (reference sequence). Between the trimmed V and J ends, which lost 1 base and 1 base, there was a span of 12 bases.

There are many counts of this clonotype. This chain uses TRBV5-1 with TRBJ2-2; 7 nucleotides match TRBD2. The V and J ends lost 0 bases and 0 bases, in that order; junction bases with no gene match: 2. CDR1 is SGHRS and CDR2 is YFSETQ in the germline V gene. There are 16 residues in the CDR3. Here the CDR3 reads CASSLVLAANTGELFF. The CDR3 region has the DNA TGCGCCAGCAGCTTGGTTCTAGCGGCGAACACCGGGGAGCTGTTTTTT.

This clonotype was observed a handful of times. CDR3 sequence: CASSYSIWDTQYF. As DNA, the CDR3 is TGTGCCAGCAGTTACTCGATATGGGATACGCAGTATTTT. This chain connects TRBV6-2 or TRBV6-3 to TRBJ2-3; no clear D. Between the trimmed V and J ends, which lost 0 bases and 6 bases, there was a span of 7 bases. CDR3 length: 13 amino acids. CDR1 is MNHEY and CDR2 is SVGEGT in the germline V gene.

This clonotype has more than one count but fewer than ten. One base away lies a much larger clone, so this may be a sequencing read error. The chain uses TRBV11-2 and TRBJ2-7; the match to TRBD2 covers 10 bases. The J segment lost 2 bases and the V segment lost 3 bases, leaving 10 bases of the junction unmatched. This CDR3 has 17 amino acids. Per the germline V gene, CDR1 is SGHAT and CDR2 is FQNNGV. In DNA form, the CDR3 reads TGTGCCAGCAGCTTTAGTAGCGGGGGGCTAACCCCCTACGAGCAGTACTTC. Amino acid sequence: CASSFSSGGLTPYEQYF.

This clonotype has a count of ten or more. The chain links TRBV2 to TRBJ1-1; the D gene is possibly TRBD1 (5 bases). V was cut by 5 bases and J by 11 bases, with 18 bases left in between. There are 13 residues in the CDR3. Germline V CDR1 and CDR2: SNHLY, FYNNEI. CDR3 amino acids: CASSRDGIVLAFF. Here the CDR3 DNA reads TGTGCCAGCAGTAGGGACGGGATTGTTTTGGCTTTCTTT.

At least ten counts were recorded for this clonotype. V and J are TRBV7-2 and TRBJ2-7; D perhaps matches TRBD1 (5 bases). The CDR3 runs to 19 residues. V was clipped by 6 bases and J by 7 bases, with 34 bases between them. Germline V CDR1 and CDR2: SGHTA, FQGNSA. The CDR3 loop is CASSLTLSRRTKQGLEQYF. As DNA, the CDR3 is TGTGCCAGCAGTTTAACTTTAAGTCGGCGGACAAAGCAGGGCTTAGAGCAGTACTTC.

This clonotype was counted many times. The chain couples TRBV28 to TRBJ2-7; perhaps D is TRBD1 or TRBD2 (7 bases each). CDR3 size: 15 residues. Trimming stripped 4 bases from V and 3 bases from J, with 16 bases between. Germline V gene data show CDR1 as MDHEN and CDR2 as SYDVKM. The CDR3 here is CASSYRGGVNYEQYF. CDR3 bases: TGTGCCAGCAGTTACAGGGGAGGGGTTAACTACGAGCAGTACTTC.

This clonotype was seen ten or more times. V and J are TRBV15 and TRBJ2-7, with D possibly matching TRBD2 (5 bases). The CDR3 sequence is 15 residues long. The V gene's germline CDR1 is LNHNV and CDR2 YYDKDF (reference sequence). V was shortened by 0 bases and J by 0 bases, with 9 bases between the two germline ends. DNA for the CDR3: TGTGCCACCAGCAGAGATTCGGGGTACTCCTACGAGCAGTACTTC. It specifies CATSRDSGYSYEQYF.

This clonotype was seen only once. The chain has TRBV6-1 and TRBJ1-4; D is perhaps TRBD1 (5 bases). The CDR3 contains 14 residues. Trimming took 7 bases from V and 4 from J, leaving 13 bases between them. Germline CDR1 reads MNHNS; CDR2 reads SASEGT. CDR3 protein: CASNRGRDNEKLFF. Here the CDR3 DNA reads TGTGCCAGCAATCGGGGCAGGGATAATGAAAAACTGTTTTTT.

This chain uses TRBV28 with TRBJ2-1; 11 bases line up with TRBD2. Germline V gene data show CDR1 as MDHEN and CDR2 as SYDVKM. The J segment lost 5 bases and the V segment lost 2 bases, leaving 11 bases of the junction unmatched. This CDR3 contains 18 residues. The CDR3 coding sequence is TGTGCCAGCAGTTTACCCACGGGACTAGCGGACTTGGACAATGAGCAGTTCTTC. Its translation is CASSLPTGLADLDNEQFF.

Many counts were recorded for this clonotype. This rearrangement joins TRBV6-1 to TRBJ1-5; D is possibly TRBD1 (6 bases). The V gene lost 5 bases and the J gene lost 1 base, with 12 bases spanning the gap. CDR1 and CDR2 (germline): MNHNS, SASEGT. This CDR3 is 15 amino acids long. CDR3 sequence: CASSPDSRSNQPQHF. CDR3 bases: TGTGCCAGCAGTCCGGACAGTCGGAGCAATCAGCCCCAGCATTTT.

This clonotype has at least ten counts. V is TRBV19 and J is TRBJ2-3; 8 positions match TRBD2. CDR3 length: 16 amino acids. Germline CDR1 and CDR2: LNHDA and SQIVND (reference sequence). Unmatched junction bases numbered 12, after V lost 2 bases and J lost 8 bases. CDR3 sequence: CASSIMVASGSSTQYF. CDR3 coding DNA: TGTGCCAGTAGTATAATGGTCGCAAGCGGGAGTTCTACGCAGTATTTT.

This clonotype was seen at least ten times. J is TRBJ2-7 and V is TRBV18; no clear D gene. Germline lookup yields CDR1 KGHSH and CDR2 LQKENI. The CDR3 spans 11 residues. V lost 2 bases and J lost 7, with 6 bases in between. Here the CDR3 reads CASSPEREQYF. The CDR3 DNA is TGTGCCAGCTCACCAGAAAGGGAGCAGTACTTC.

V and J are TRBV7-2 and TRBJ2-1; 10 nucleotides match TRBD2. There are 15 residues in the CDR3. CDR1 is SGHTA and CDR2 is FQGNSA in the germline V gene. Unmatched junction bases numbered 6, after V lost 2 bases and J lost 8 bases. CDR3 loop: CASSLMSSGRDEQFF. CDR3 nucleotide sequence: TGTGCCAGCAGCTTAATGTCTAGCGGGAGAGATGAGCAGTTCTTC.

The genes are TRBV7-6 and TRBJ1-4, with unresolved D. Germline values: CDR1 SGHVS, CDR2 FNYEAQ. Deletions cut 0 bases from V and 4 bases from J, with 6 bases between. The CDR3 is 14 residues long. Here the CDR3 DNA reads TGTGCCAGCAGCTTAGCCGGGGATAATGAAAAACTGTTTTTT. Translation gives CASSLAGDNEKLFF.

This clonotype was recorded many times. V and J are TRBV18 and TRBJ1-6, with D uncertain. The CDR3 loop spans 15 amino acids. V was cut by 1 base and J by 7 bases, with 11 bases left in between. From germline, CDR1 is KGHSH and CDR2 LQKENI. The CDR3 here is CASSPRALGNSPLHF. The DNA for the CDR3 is TGTGCCAGCTCACCACGCGCTCTAGGGAATTCACCCCTCCACTTT.